What follows is one TCR beta chain and its context. The data are from a study of T cell changes during pregnancy in multiple sclerosis. Only in-frame clones appear in the TCRdb table, and some are missing; sequencing was by immunoSEQ multiplex PCR. The sample shows approximately 100,000 clones, roughly 91% of them seen only once. V was trimmed by 1 base and J by 1 base, leaving 11 bases between them. The germline V gene has CDR1 SGHVS and CDR2 FQNEAQ. The CDR3 has 16 residues. The source was peripheral blood, collected in the first trimester of pregnancy. The receptor comes from a female donor with multiple sclerosis, enrolled in a pregnancy study. The J gene is TRBJ1-3, the V gene TRBV7-8; no reliable D call. The CDR3 is CASSLDGSYSGNTIYF. CDR3 nucleotides: TGTGCCAGCAGCTTAGACGGGTCTTATTCTGGAAACACCATATATTTT.